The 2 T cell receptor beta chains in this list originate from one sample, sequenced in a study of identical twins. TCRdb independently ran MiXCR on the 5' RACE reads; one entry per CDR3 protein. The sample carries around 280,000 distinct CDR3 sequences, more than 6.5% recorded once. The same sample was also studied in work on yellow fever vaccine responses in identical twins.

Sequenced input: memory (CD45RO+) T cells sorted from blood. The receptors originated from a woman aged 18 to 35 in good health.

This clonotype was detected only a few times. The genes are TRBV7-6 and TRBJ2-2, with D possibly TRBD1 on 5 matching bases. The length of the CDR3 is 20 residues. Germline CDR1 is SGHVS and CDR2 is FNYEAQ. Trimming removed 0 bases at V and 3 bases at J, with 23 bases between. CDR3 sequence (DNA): TGTGCCAGCAGCTTAGCACCTACCCTGACAGCCCCAAAGGACACCGGGGAGCTGTTTTTT. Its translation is CASSLAPTLTAPKDTGELFF.

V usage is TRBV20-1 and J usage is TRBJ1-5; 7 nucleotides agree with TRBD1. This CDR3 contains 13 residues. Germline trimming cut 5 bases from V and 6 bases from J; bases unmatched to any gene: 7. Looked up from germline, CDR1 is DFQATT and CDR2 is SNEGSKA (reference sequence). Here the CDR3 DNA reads TGCAGTGCTGCTAGACAGGGTGGTCAGCCCCAGCATTTT. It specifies CSAARQGGQPQHF.